One sample yielded the 15 T cell receptor beta chains listed below, sequenced in a study of beta chain features in type 1 diabetes. The investigators reverse transcribed all of the isolated RNA, so they sequenced expressed TCRB transcripts. Produced via immunoSEQ multiplex PCR; TCRdb's table is partial and in-frame only. This sample has fewer than 350,000 clones, with about 8% found just once. Specimen: central memory CD4+ T cells from blood. These receptor sequences come from a woman in her late teens or twenties in good health.

The chain uses TRBV15 and TRBJ2-1; 9 bases fit TRBD1. Trimming at V came to 2 bases and at J to 5 bases, leaving 7 bases not matched to a gene. The CDR3 extends over 16 amino acids. Germline V gene sequence: CDR1 LNHNV, CDR2 YYDKDF (reference sequence). The CDR3 is CATSRRQGGGHNEQFF. The CDR3 nucleotides read TGTGCCACCAGCAGACGACAGGGGGGCGGTCACAATGAGCAGTTCTTC.

This clone has only a few counts. The chain combines TRBV29-1 with TRBJ2-1; 7 bases line up with TRBD1. Per germline, CDR1 SQVTM and CDR2 ANQGSEA. The CDR3 is 13 residues long. The junction had 4 bases not matched to a gene; V was cut back by 2 bases and J by 6 bases. CDR3 in amino acids: CSVEKGALNEQFF. CDR3 DNA: TGCAGCGTTGAAAAGGGGGCGCTCAATGAGCAGTTCTTC.

This clone was seen a few times. The V and J genes are TRBV4-1 and TRBJ2-7; TRBD1 aligns across 8 bases. This CDR3 comprises 14 residues. Losses at the gene ends were 1 base for V and 12 bases for J; bases not matched to a gene: 11. Germline CDR1 is MGHRA and CDR2 is YSYEKL. This chain's CDR3 is CASSQARGTGRLYV. DNA for the CDR3: TGCGCCAGCAGCCAAGCCCGGGGGACAGGAAGGCTGTACGTC.

The chain joins TRBV6-6 to TRBJ2-5; D is ambiguous. The CDR3 extends over 16 amino acids. The V gene's germline CDR1 is MNHNY and CDR2 SVGAGI (reference sequence). Trimming cost V 2 bases and J 5 bases, with 18 bases left between them. CDR3 residues: CASSYGGSPGVETQYF. For the CDR3, the DNA is TGTGCCAGCAGTTACGGTGGGTCCCCTGGTGTGGAGACCCAGTACTTC.

This clone showed up just a few times. The chain combines TRBV19 with TRBJ2-3, with 9 bases aligning to TRBD2. Germline assignment: CDR1 LNHDA and CDR2 SQIVND (reference sequence). The J segment lost 6 bases and the V segment lost 4 bases, leaving 2 bases of the junction unmatched. The CDR3 is 13 residues long. The CDR3 reads CASSKGLADTQYF. Written as DNA, the CDR3 is TGTGCCAGTAGTAAGGGACTAGCCGATACGCAGTATTTT.

This clone was detected a few times. The chain couples TRBV29-1 to TRBJ2-5; 7 bases are shared with TRBD1. V dropped 6 bases and J dropped 2; count of bases not matched to a gene: 6. The CDR3 covers 13 residues. The germline CDR1 and CDR2 sequences are SQVTM and ANQGSEA. For the CDR3, the DNA is TGCAGCGTGGACACGGACAGGCAAGAGACCCAGTACTTC. It translates to CSVDTDRQETQYF.

This clone has just a few counts. CDR3 loop: CASSSGSGNTIYF. The CDR3 DNA reads TGTGCCAGCAGTTCAGGGAGTGGAAACACCATATATTTT. The chain combines TRBV6-6 with TRBJ1-3; D might be TRBD1 (5 bases). V lost 4 bases and J 3 bases, leaving 7 bases between the germline ends. This CDR3 contains 13 residues. Germline V lookup: CDR1 MNHNY, CDR2 SVGAGI (reference sequence).

In this sample, this clone turned up a few times. The V and J genes are TRBV6-1 and TRBJ2-2, with unresolved D. From germline, CDR1 is MNHNS and CDR2 SASEGT. This CDR3 has 14 residues. V was pared by 4 bases and J by 2 bases, with 8 bases between. CDR3 loop: CASSVGSNTGELFF. CDR3 coding DNA: TGTGCCAGCAGTGTTGGGTCTAACACCGGGGAGCTGTTTTTT.

This clone occurred a few times. Distinct nucleotide sequences in the sample also encode this CDR3. The V gene is TRBV9, the J gene TRBJ2-1; D is uncertain. The CDR3 has 14 residues. V was cut by 3 bases and J by 0 bases, with 7 bases left in between. Per germline, CDR1 SGDLS and CDR2 YYNGEE. CDR3 region: CASSAPSSYNEQFF. The CDR3 region has the DNA TGTGCCAGCAGCGCCCCGAGCTCCTACAATGAGCAGTTCTTC.

In its sample, this clone was seen a few times. This chain connects TRBV7-2 to TRBJ2-3, with unresolved D. Germline assignment: CDR1 SGHTA and CDR2 FQGNSA. Trimming took 4 bases from V and 2 from J, leaving 7 bases between them. The CDR3 covers 13 residues. CDR3 DNA sequence: TGTGCCAGCAGCTCCAGCTTCACAGATACGCAGTATTTT. Residues: CASSSSFTDTQYF.

This clone was seen more than once but under ten times. The J gene is TRBJ1-1, the V gene TRBV7-2; tentatively, D is TRBD1 (6 bases). Trimming took 4 bases from V and 4 from J, leaving 16 bases between them. CDR3 length: 15 residues. Germline assignment: CDR1 SGHTA and CDR2 FQGNSA. The CDR3 here is CASSSMTGAGTEAFF. The CDR3 DNA is TGTGCCAGCAGCTCCATGACAGGTGCCGGCACTGAAGCTTTCTTT.

A few counts support this clone. Distinct nucleotide sequences in the sample also encode this CDR3. The chain recombines TRBV2 with TRBJ2-1, with 9 bases lining up with TRBD2. This CDR3 region has 15 residues. The germline gives CDR1 SNHLY, CDR2 FYNNEI. V lost 1 base to trimming and J lost 4 bases; unmatched junction nucleotides: 2. Here the CDR3 reads CASSEERGAYNEQFF. CDR3 DNA sequence: TGTGCCAGCAGTGAAGAGCGGGGGGCGTACAATGAGCAGTTCTTC.

The rearrangement joins TRBV19 to TRBJ1-1; 7 bases align to TRBD1. The V gene's germline CDR1 is LNHDA and CDR2 SQIVND (reference sequence). J lost 1 base, V lost 3 bases, and 2 bases had no gene match. The length of the CDR3 is 14 residues. CDR3 loop: CASSIGQANTEAFF. The CDR3 DNA reads as TGTGCCAGTAGTATCGGACAGGCGAACACTGAAGCTTTCTTT.

Points on this clone: One end of the junction does not line up with germline, which may come from a read error. J is TRBJ2-1 and V is TRBV7-7, with 12 bases lining up with TRBD2. CDR3 length: 15 amino acids. The germline CDR1 and CDR2 sequences are SSHAT and FNYEAQ (reference sequence). CDR3 sequence (DNA): TGTGCTAGCAGCTTAGTGACTAGCGGGAGCAATGAGCAGTTCTTC. As protein: CASSLVTSGSNEQFF.

The V and J genes are TRBV6-1 and TRBJ2-1, with D possibly matching TRBD1 (5 bases). Germline V gene lookup returns CDR1 MNHNS and CDR2 SASEGT. Trimming shortened V by 2 bases and J by 10 bases, and 15 bases separated the two germline ends. This CDR3 is 14 amino acids long. CDR3 coding DNA: TGTGCCAGCAGTGAAATCTGGGCGACAGACGAGCAGTTCTTC. Translating it yields CASSEIWATDEQFF.